One and the same sample provided the 11 T cell receptor beta chains below, sequenced in a study of response to subunit inactivated influenza vaccine. One entry per CDR3 protein, called by TCRdb with MiXCR from the RT-PCR reads. The sample lists about 700,000 distinct CDR3 sequences; approximately 14% were seen once. This specimen consisted of PBMCs from blood, obtained 14 to 15 days before vaccination. These receptors all stem from a man in his fifties or sixties who received an inactivated influenza vaccine.

This clonotype was detected a few times. The chain joins TRBV6-2 or TRBV6-3 to TRBJ2-7; TRBD1 or TRBD2 may be the D gene (5 bases each). The CDR3 has 13 residues. V lost 7 bases and J 0 bases, leaving 10 bases between the germline ends. Germline-derived CDR1 and CDR2 are MNHEY and SVGEGT. The CDR3 reads CASKRDASYEQYF. In DNA, the CDR3 is TGTGCCAGCAAAAGGGACGCCTCCTACGAGCAGTACTTC.

This chain links TRBV12-3 or TRBV12-4 with TRBJ1-1; 8 positions agree with TRBD1. Trimming at V came to 8 bases and at J to 4 bases, leaving 6 bases not matched to a gene. The CDR3 totals 13 residues. In DNA form, the CDR3 reads TGTGCCAGCCGCCAGGGGGCCTTCACTGAAGCTTTCTTT. It yields the protein CASRQGAFTEAFF.

J is TRBJ1-5 and V is TRBV6-2 or TRBV6-3; D gene unclear. The ends were cut back, 0 bases at V and 0 bases at J, with 27 bases in the middle. Germline V gene lookup returns CDR1 MNHEY and CDR2 SVGEGT. This CDR3 contains 22 residues. The CDR3 DNA follows: TGTGCCAGCAGTTACTCGCCCCGTTACCTGATCAAAGACCCATATAGCAATCAGCCCCAGCATTTT. Amino acids: CASSYSPRYLIKDPYSNQPQHF.

The V gene is TRBV2, the J gene TRBJ2-5, with D maybe TRBD2 (6 bases). Germline CDR1 and CDR2: SNHLY and FYNNEI. The CDR3 spans 16 residues. Between the trimmed V and J ends, which lost 2 bases and 2 bases, there was a span of 15 bases. The CDR3 reads CASSELGGAYQETQYF. The DNA of the CDR3 is TGTGCCAGCAGTGAACTGGGCGGGGCCTATCAAGAGACCCAGTACTTC.

The chain employs TRBV28 and TRBJ2-7; D may be TRBD2 (5 bases). The ends were cut back, 5 bases at V and 7 bases at J, with 12 bases in the middle. CDR3 length: 12 residues. Germline values: CDR1 MDHEN, CDR2 SYDVKM. The DNA for the CDR3 is TGTGCCAGCAGTCGGGGTAGTAGGGAGCAGTACTTC. Its translation is CASSRGSREQYF.

This clonotype has a handful of counts. The chain combines TRBV5-1 with TRBJ2-3; 8 bases map to TRBD2. The CDR3 extends over 15 amino acids. Germline-derived CDR1 and CDR2 are SGHRS and YFSETQ. Trimming removed 5 bases from V and 3 bases from J; junction bases left unmatched: 8. CDR3 loop: CASSHGVAGTDTQYF. The CDR3 nucleotides are TGCGCCAGCAGTCATGGAGTAGCGGGAACAGATACGCAGTATTTT.

This clonotype was counted a few times. The gene calls are TRBV29-1 and TRBJ2-4, with D possibly being TRBD2 (5 bases). Germline V gene lookup returns CDR1 SQVTM and CDR2 ANQGSEA. The germline V and J ends were trimmed by 4 bases and 0 bases, with 7 bases remaining between them. The CDR3 length is 13 residues. The DNA of the CDR3 is TGCAGCGTTGCGGGGAGAGCCAAAAACATTCAGTACTTC. This gives the protein CSVAGRAKNIQYF.

This clonotype was seen a few times. The chain couples TRBV28 to TRBJ1-4; 11 bases line up with TRBD1. This CDR3 contains 16 residues. The V gene end was trimmed by 6 bases and the J gene end by 6 bases; junction bases not matched to a gene: 9. Germline lookup yields CDR1 MDHEN and CDR2 SYDVKM. The chain's CDR3 is CASRWTGGGLDEKLFF. The CDR3 coding sequence is TGTGCCAGCAGATGGACAGGGGGCGGCCTTGATGAAAAACTGTTTTTT.

This clonotype was observed a handful of times. This sequence joins TRBV20-1 and TRBJ2-7, with no clear D. CDR1 is DFQATT, CDR2 SNEGSKA, per germline (reference sequence). This CDR3 spans 14 amino acids. V dropped 1 base and J dropped 3 bases, with 13 bases sitting between them. CDR3 nucleotides: TGCAGTGCTAGAGGGTCCCGGGCTCACTACGAGCAGTACTTC. It yields the protein CSARGSRAHYEQYF.

The V call is TRBV12-3 or TRBV12-4, the J call TRBJ1-3, with D uncertain. The CDR3 runs to 12 residues. V lost 7 bases to trimming and J lost 1 base, with 5 bases between them. The CDR3 here is CASTISGNTIYF. The CDR3, as DNA: TGTGCCAGCACCATTTCTGGAAACACCATATATTTT.

This clonotype was detected only a few times. The chain combines TRBV20-1 with TRBJ2-1; the D gene is possibly TRBD1 (5 bases). V gave up 0 bases and J gave up 9 bases, with 12 bases separating them. Per the germline V gene, CDR1 is DFQATT and CDR2 is SNEGSKA (reference sequence). The CDR3 spans 13 residues. The CDR3 nucleotides are TGCAGTGCTAGAGACCATAGGGGAAGTGAGCAGTTCTTC. Protein sequence: CSARDHRGSEQFF.